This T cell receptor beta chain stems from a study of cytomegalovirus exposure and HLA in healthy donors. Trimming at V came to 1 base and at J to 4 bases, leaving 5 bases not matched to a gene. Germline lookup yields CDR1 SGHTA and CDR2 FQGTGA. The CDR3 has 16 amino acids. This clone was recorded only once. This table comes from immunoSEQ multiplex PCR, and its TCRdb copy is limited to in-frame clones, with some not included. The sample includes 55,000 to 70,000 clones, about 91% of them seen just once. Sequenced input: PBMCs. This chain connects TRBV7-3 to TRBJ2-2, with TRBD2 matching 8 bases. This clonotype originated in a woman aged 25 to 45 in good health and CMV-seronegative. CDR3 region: CASSLIRLAGTGELFF. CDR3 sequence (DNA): TGTGCCAGCAGCTTAATAAGGCTAGCGGGCACCGGGGAGCTGTTTTTT. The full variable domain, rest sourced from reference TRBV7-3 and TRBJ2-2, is GAGVSQTPSNKVTEKGKYVELRCDPISGHTALYWYRQSLGQGPEFLIYFQGTGAADDSGLPNDRFFAVRPEGSVSTLKIQRTERGDSAVYLCASSLIRLAGTGELFFGEGSRLTVL.